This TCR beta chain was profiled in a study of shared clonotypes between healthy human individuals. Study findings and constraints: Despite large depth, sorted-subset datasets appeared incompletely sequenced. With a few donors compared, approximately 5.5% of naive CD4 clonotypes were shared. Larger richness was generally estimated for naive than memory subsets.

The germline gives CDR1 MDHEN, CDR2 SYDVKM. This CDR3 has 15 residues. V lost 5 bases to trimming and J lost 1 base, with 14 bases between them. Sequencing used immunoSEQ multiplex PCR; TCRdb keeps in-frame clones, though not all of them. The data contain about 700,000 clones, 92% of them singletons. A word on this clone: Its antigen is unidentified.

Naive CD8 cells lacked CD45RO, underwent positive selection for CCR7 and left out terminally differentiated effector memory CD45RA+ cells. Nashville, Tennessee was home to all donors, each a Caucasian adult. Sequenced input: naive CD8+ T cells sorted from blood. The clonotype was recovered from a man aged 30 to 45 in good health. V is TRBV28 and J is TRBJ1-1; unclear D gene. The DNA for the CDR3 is TGTGCCAGCAGTGCCCGGGAAGGAGCGAACACTGAAGCTTTCTTT. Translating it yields CASSAREGANTEAFF.